This T cell receptor beta chain was identified during a study of blood T cell repertoires in COVID-19. Study in general: The samples span acute and convalescent COVID-19 from the United States, Italy and Spain.

Grouping used clinical history reported by participants in a survey and questionnaire. Exposed participants encountered a COVID-19 case during the 2 weeks preceding study entry. In the original analysis: Scientists estimated how many nucleated cells there were by amplifying reference gene primers. The table came from immunoSEQ multiplex PCR; TCRdb's copy has only in-frame clones and leaves some out. The V and J calls and clone size were taken over from that table, and D and trimming were inferred from the DNA. The sample contains about 260,000 clones, 70% to 90% of which appear only once. The CDR3 sequence is 16 residues long. V was cut by 4 bases and J by 0 bases, with 15 bases left in between. Germline CDR1 is SGHAT and CDR2 is FQDESV (reference sequence).

The V and J genes are TRBV11-1 and TRBJ2-5, with a possible D match to TRBD2 (6 bases). This clonotype was sampled from a man aged 45-65 years who had been exposed to COVID-19. The source material was PBMCs or T cells enriched from blood (not recorded which). The CDR3 bases are TGTGCCAGCAGCTCCCCCCGGGGGAGGCACCAAGAGACCCAGTACTTC. Its translation: CASSSPRGRHQETQYF.